This is a list of T cell receptor beta chains from one sample in a study of blood T cell repertoires in COVID-19. The protocol was immunoSEQ multiplex PCR, while the TCRdb copy is restricted to in-frame clones and leaves out a portion. This sample has roughly 230,000 clones, with around 80% found just once. Sequences were obtained from peripheral blood. These receptors originate from a human donor in a cohort sampled during active COVID-19. The CDR3 runs from the conserved cysteine through the conserved F or W. The order of the fields is V gene, D gene, clone size, J gene, CDR3 DNA, CDR3 protein. A D gene is named only where the DNA matches it firmly. Size is omitted from some rows. Given values are once, few, many or a class for expanded clones.

>TRBV2|TRBD1|NA|TRBJ2-1
TGTGCCAGCAGAGAGACAGGGGTGAATGAGCAGTTCTTC
CASRETGVNEQFF
>TRBV19|NA|once|TRBJ2-6
TGTGCCAGTAGCCCGACAGTCCCTGGGGCCAACGTCCTGACTTTC
CASSPTVPGANVLTF
>TRBV14|NA|NA|TRBJ2-2
TGTGCCAGCAGCCAAGATCCGAATCGGTACACCGGGGAGCTGTTTTTT
CASSQDPNRYTGELFF
>TRBV20-1|TRBD1|once|TRBJ2-7
TGCAGTGCTAGTGCCTGGCAGGGGGCCTACGAGCAGTACTTC
CSASAWQGAYEQYF
>TRBV5-4|TRBD2|NA|TRBJ2-4
TGTGCCAGCAGTCCCGGTAGCGGGAGGGACATTCAGTACTTC
CASSPGSGRDIQYF
>TRBV5-6|TRBD2|NA|TRBJ2-5
TGTGCCAGCAGCTCGAGGGGAGGGGAGACCCAGTACTTC
CASSSRGGETQYF
>TRBV11-3|TRBD2|NA|TRBJ2-4
TGTGCCAGCAGCCGCGGCCGGGAGGGCATTCAGTACTTC
CASSRGREGIQYF
>TRBV5-4|NA|many|TRBJ2-7
TGTGCCAGCAGCTTGGCAAACGAGCAGTACTTC
CASSLANEQYF
>TRBV5-4|NA|NA|TRBJ1-5
TGTGCCAGCAGCTCGGGGGGATTACCTGGGGTGAGCAATCAGCCCCAGCATTTT
CASSSGGLPGVSNQPQHF
>TRBV19|NA|NA|TRBJ2-5
TGTGCCAGTAGCCAGAAAAAGACAGGTGCAGAGACCCAGTACTTC
CASSQKKTGAETQYF
>TRBV6-5|TRBD1|NA|TRBJ2-7
TGTGCCAGCATGAAGGGCCAGGGGGAAAACGAGCAGTACTTC
CASMKGQGENEQYF
>TRBV29-1|TRBD2|few|TRBJ2-3
TGCAGCGCCTGGCTGACTAGCGGGAGGGATACGCAGTATTTT
CSAWLTSGRDTQYF
>TRBV6-5|TRBD1|few|TRBJ1-2
TGTGCCAGCGGCGACAGGGCGCGATTTTATGGCTACACCTTC
CASGDRARFYGYTF
>TRBV11-1|NA|NA|TRBJ1-1
TGTGCCAGCAGCTTAGATAGACAGAAGAACACTGAAGCTTTCTTT
CASSLDRQKNTEAFF
>TRBV5-1|TRBD1|NA|TRBJ2-1
TGCGCCAGCAGCCCAACGGGGGGGACAGGGGTCAACAATGAGCAGTTCTTC
CASSPTGGTGVNNEQFF
>TRBV24-1|TRBD2|once|TRBJ2-2
TGTGCCACCAGTGATTTGCCAGCGCCGGGACTAGCGGGTTCAACCGGGGAGCTGTTTTTT
CATSDLPAPGLAGSTGELFF
>TRBV28|NA|NA|TRBJ2-2
TGTGCCAGCAGTTTAGTGGGCAGGGCTTCGGCCGGGGAGCTGTTTTTT
CASSLVGRASAGELFF
>TRBV4-1|TRBD2|NA|TRBJ2-7
TGCGCCAGCAGCCCTCGTCCCGGGACTAGCGGGAGTGTGGGCTACGAGCAGTACTTC
CASSPRPGTSGSVGYEQYF
>TRBV19|NA|NA|TRBJ1-2
TGTGCCAGTAGTATAGATAATTCAGGCCGCTATGGCTACACCTTC
CASSIDNSGRYGYTF
>TRBV7-2|TRBD2|NA|TRBJ2-1
TGTGCCAGCAGCTTGGGGACTAGCGAGAACAATGAGCAGTTCTTC
CASSLGTSENNEQFF
>TRBV11-2|NA|NA|TRBJ2-1
TGTGCCAGCAGCTTAGAAATAGGGGCCAATGAGCAGTTCTTC
CASSLEIGANEQFF
>TRBV7-9|NA|NA|TRBJ2-1
TGTGCCAGCAGTCAACAGGGACCCTACAATGAGCAGTTCTTC
CASSQQGPYNEQFF
>TRBV19|TRBD2|NA|TRBJ2-1
TGTGCCAGTAGTAGGACAGGAAGACGGACTAGCGGACGGGGCAATGAGCAGTTCTTC
CASSRTGRRTSGRGNEQFF
>TRBV5-8|TRBD1|NA|TRBJ1-1
TGTGCCAGCAGGGTCAGGGGGGCCCACACTGAAGCTTTCTTT
CASRVRGAHTEAFF
>TRBV18|NA|NA|TRBJ1-6
TGTGCCAGCTCACCATCTGGAGGATTCCAATATAATTCACCCCTCCACTTT
CASSPSGGFQYNSPLHF
>TRBV28|NA|NA|TRBJ2-7
TGTGCCAGCAGTTTAACAGGGCTCTACGAGCAGTACTTC
CASSLTGLYEQYF
>TRBV27|NA|NA|TRBJ2-5
TGTGCCAGCAGCCTCAATAGGAGGCAAGAGACCCAGTACTTC
CASSLNRRQETQYF
>TRBV19|NA|NA|TRBJ1-1
TGTGCCAGTAGCCGCGCTGAGGTGCGGACTGAAGCTTTCTTT
CASSRAEVRTEAFF
>TRBV6-5|NA|NA|TRBJ2-7
TGTGCCAGCAGTTTCCTGGGGACTGAGGCCCGAGAGCAGTACTTC
CASSFLGTEAREQYF
>TRBV11-3|TRBD2|NA|TRBJ2-1
TGTGCCAGCAGCCGTCGAAGCGGGGCGTACAATGAGCAGTTCTTC
CASSRRSGAYNEQFF
>TRBV28|TRBD2|many|TRBJ2-7
TGTGCCAGCGTCACGACACTAGCGGGAGACGAGCAGTACTTC
CASVTTLAGDEQYF
>TRBV19|NA|NA|TRBJ2-1
TGTGCCAGTAGTACAGGGCCGTCCTCCAATGAGCAGTTCTTC
CASSTGPSSNEQFF
>TRBV25-1|NA|few|TRBJ2-7
TGTGCCAGCAGTGAGGGGCTAGGTTCCTACGAGCAGTACTTC
CASSEGLGSYEQYF
>TRBV10-3|TRBD2|NA|TRBJ2-7
TGTGCCATCCGGGAGGGTTCCTACGAGCAGTACTTC
CAIREGSYEQYF
>TRBV9|NA|NA|TRBJ2-5
TGTGCCAGCAGTCTAAATCCCCGGACAGAAGAGACCCAGTACTTC
CASSLNPRTEETQYF
>TRBV5-1|TRBD1|NA|TRBJ2-2
TGCGCCAGCAGCGCAACCGGGACAGCAACCGGGGAGCTGTTTTTT
CASSATGTATGELFF
>TRBV5-1|TRBD1|few|TRBJ1-1
TGCGCCAGCAGCTCCGAGGGACAGGCTCCTCGTCCTGAAGCTTTCTTT
CASSSEGQAPRPEAFF
>TRBV4-1|NA|NA|TRBJ2-3
TGCGCCAGCAGCCAAGGGACAGCCAGGAAGGGCCCACACGATACGCAGTATTTT
CASSQGTARKGPHDTQYF
>TRBV5-6|TRBD1|NA|TRBJ2-3
TGTGCCAGCAGCTTGGGGACAGGGGGCACAGATACGCAGTATTTT
CASSLGTGGTDTQYF
>TRBV13|NA|NA|TRBJ2-1
TGTGCCAGCAACTCGCGGAAGGACTCTTACAATGAGCAGTTCTTC
CASNSRKDSYNEQFF
>TRBV3-1/TRBV3-2|TRBD2|NA|TRBJ2-2
TGTGCCAGCAGCCGGGGACTAGCGGGCAACACCGGGGAGCTGTTTTTT
CASSRGLAGNTGELFF
>TRBV7-9|NA|NA|TRBJ1-1
TGTGCCAGCAGCCATCGACAGGTCTCGAACACTGAAGCTTTCTTT
CASSHRQVSNTEAFF
>TRBV18|NA|NA|TRBJ2-3
TGTGCCAGCTCACCCAGCGCTACTAGCACAGATACGCAGTATTTT
CASSPSATSTDTQYF
>TRBV6-4|NA|NA|TRBJ1-1
TGTGCCAGCAGGGTTGCAGGGGAACACACTGAAGCTTTCTTT
CASRVAGEHTEAFF
>TRBV18|NA|NA|TRBJ2-7
TGTGCCAGCTCACAACCAAAGAGGGAACACAGAGGGATACCTTCCTACGAGCAGTACTTC
CASSQPKREHRGIPSYEQYF
>TRBV5-1|NA|NA|TRBJ2-3
TGCGCCAGCAGGGATAGCGATAGCACAGATACGCAGTATTTT
CASRDSDSTDTQYF
>TRBV19|TRBD1|once|TRBJ2-7
TGTGCCAGTAGTCCGAGGGGACAGCGATACCTCTCCTACGAGCAGTACTTC
CASSPRGQRYLSYEQYF
>TRBV2|TRBD1|few|TRBJ1-2
TGTGCCGGAGAACTTCCGGGACAGGGGATTAATGGCTACACCTTC
CAGELPGQGINGYTF